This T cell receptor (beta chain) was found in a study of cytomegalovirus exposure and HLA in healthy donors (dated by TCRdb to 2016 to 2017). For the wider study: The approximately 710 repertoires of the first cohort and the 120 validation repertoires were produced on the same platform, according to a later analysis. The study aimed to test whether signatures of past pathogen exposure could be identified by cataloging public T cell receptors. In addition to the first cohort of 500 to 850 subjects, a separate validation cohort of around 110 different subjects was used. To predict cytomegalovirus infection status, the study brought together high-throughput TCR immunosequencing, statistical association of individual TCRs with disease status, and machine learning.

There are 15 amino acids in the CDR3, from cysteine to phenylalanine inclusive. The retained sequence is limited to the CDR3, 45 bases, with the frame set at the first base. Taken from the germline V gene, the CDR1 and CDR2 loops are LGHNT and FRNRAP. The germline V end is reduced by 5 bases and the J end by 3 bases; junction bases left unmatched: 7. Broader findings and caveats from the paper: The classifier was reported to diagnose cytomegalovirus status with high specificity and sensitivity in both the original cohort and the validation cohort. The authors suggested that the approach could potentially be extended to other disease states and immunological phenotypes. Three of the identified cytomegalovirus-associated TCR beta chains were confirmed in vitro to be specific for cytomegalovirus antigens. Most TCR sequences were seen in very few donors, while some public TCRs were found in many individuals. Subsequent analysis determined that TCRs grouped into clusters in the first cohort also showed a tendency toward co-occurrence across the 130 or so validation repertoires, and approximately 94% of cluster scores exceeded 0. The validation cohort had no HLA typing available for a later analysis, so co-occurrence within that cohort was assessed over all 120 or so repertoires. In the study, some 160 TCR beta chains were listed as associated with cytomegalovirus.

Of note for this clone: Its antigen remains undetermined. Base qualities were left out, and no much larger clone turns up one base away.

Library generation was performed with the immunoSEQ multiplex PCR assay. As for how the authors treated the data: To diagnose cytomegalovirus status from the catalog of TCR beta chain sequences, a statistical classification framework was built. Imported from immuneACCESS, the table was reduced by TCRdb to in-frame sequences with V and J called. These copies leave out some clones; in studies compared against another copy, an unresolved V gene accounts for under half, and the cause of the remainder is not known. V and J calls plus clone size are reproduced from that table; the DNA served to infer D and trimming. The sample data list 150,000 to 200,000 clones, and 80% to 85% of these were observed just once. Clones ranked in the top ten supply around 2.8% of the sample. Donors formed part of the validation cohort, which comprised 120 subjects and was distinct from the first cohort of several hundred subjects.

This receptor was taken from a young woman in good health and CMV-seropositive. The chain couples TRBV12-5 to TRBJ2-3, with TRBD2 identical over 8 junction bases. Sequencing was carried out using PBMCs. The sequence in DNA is TGTGCTAGTGGTGCTTCCGGGACTAGGACAGATACGCAGTATTTT. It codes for CASGASGTRTDTQYF. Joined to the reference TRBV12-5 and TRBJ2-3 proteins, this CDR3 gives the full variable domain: DARVTQTPRHKVTEMGQEVTMRCQPILGHNTVFWYRQTMMQGLELLAYFRNRAPLDDSGMPKDRFSAEMPDATLATLKIQPSEPRDSAVYFCASGASGTRTDTQYFGPGTRLTVL.